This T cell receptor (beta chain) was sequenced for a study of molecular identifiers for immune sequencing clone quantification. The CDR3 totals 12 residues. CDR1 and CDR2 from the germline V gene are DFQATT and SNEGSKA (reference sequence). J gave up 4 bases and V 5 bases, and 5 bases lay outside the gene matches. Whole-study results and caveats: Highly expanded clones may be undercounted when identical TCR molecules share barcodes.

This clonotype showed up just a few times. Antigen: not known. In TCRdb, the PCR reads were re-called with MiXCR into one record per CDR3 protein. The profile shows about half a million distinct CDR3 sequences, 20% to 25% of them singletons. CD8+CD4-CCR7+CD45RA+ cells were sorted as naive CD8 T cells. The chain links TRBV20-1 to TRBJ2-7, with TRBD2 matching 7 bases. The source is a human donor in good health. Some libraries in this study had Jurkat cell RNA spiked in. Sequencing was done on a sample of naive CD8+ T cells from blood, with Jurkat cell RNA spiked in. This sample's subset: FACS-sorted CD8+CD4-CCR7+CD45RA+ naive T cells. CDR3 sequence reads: CSADRGGYEQYF. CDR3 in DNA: TGCAGTGCTGATAGGGGAGGGTACGAGCAGTACTTC.